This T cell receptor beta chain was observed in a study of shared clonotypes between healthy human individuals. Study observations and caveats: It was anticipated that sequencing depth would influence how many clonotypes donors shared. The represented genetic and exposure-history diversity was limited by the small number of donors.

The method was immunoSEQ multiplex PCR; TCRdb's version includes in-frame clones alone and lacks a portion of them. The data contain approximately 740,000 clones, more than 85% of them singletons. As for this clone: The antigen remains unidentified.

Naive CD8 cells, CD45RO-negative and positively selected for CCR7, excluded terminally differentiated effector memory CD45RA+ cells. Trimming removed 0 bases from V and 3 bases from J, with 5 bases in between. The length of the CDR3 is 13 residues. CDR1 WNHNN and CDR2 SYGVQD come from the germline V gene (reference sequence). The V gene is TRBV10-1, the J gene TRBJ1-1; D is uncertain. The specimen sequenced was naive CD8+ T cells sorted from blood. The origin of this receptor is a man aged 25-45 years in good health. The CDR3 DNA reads TGCGCCAGCAGTGAGTCGAGTTACACTGAAGCTTTCTTT. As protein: CASSESSYTEAFF.